Below are 9 T cell receptor beta chains sequenced from a single sample in a study of metastatic and nonmetastatic thyroid tumors. TCRdb reanalyzed the PCR reads via MiXCR. The sample lists 30,000 to 40,000 clones, roughly a sixth occurring once. No patient received treatment before thyroid surgery. The sequenced material came from blood. The source of these receptors is a male donor with papillary thyroid cancer or a benign thyroid nodule (not recorded which). Some clones in this sample may be carry-over from other donors' samples.

This clone was seen repeatedly, ten times or more. This chain links TRBV7-9 with TRBJ2-7; a possible D gene is TRBD2 (6 bases). CDR3 length equals 15 residues. From germline, CDR1 is SEHNR and CDR2 FQNEAQ (reference sequence). The V and J ends lost 1 base and 2 bases respectively, with 12 bases between them. The CDR3 nucleotides read TGTGCCAGCAGCTTAGGACGGGGGAAGACCTACGAGCAGTACTTC. This codes for CASSLGRGKTYEQYF.

This clone was seen only a few times. This chain joins TRBV12-3 or TRBV12-4 and TRBJ1-3, with D tentatively TRBD1 (5 bases). Trimming took off 2 bases at V and 2 bases at J, with 7 bases between the two ends. CDR3 size: 14 residues. CDR3 residues: CASSLIQAGNTIYF. CDR3 nucleotides: TGTGCCAGCAGTTTAATACAGGCTGGAAACACCATATATTTT.

This clone was seen more than once but under ten times. V is TRBV6-5 and J is TRBJ2-6; tentative D call: TRBD1 (6 bases). CDR1 and CDR2 from the germline V gene are MNHEY and SVGAGI. The CDR3 is made up of 18 amino acids. The V end lost 2 bases, the J end lost 0 bases, and 14 bases lay between the germline ends. In DNA, the CDR3 is TGTGCCAGCAGTTACGGGGGCAGGATAAGCTCTGGGGCCAACGTCCTGACTTTC. Translated, it gives CASSYGGRISSGANVLTF.

This clone came up a few times. This chain joins TRBV24-1 and TRBJ2-5; 9 bases map to TRBD2. CDR1 and CDR2 from the germline V gene are KGHDR and SFDVKD. This CDR3 is built from 13 residues. V was pared by 5 bases and J by 5 bases, with 2 bases of the junction left unmatched. In DNA form, the CDR3 reads TGTGCCACCAGTGGGACTAGCGTGGAGACCCAGTACTTC. The encoded protein is CATSGTSVETQYF.

In this sample, this clone turned up many times. The CDR3 DNA reads TGTGCCTGGAGTGTACTGATCCACACTGAAGCTTTCTTT. It translates to CAWSVLIHTEAFF. V gene TRBV30 combines with J gene TRBJ1-1; D gene ambiguous. The V end lost 0 bases, the J end lost 3 bases, and 8 bases lay between the germline ends. Germline loops: CDR1 GTSNPN, CDR2 SVGIG (reference sequence). This CDR3 has 13 residues.

In its sample, this clone was seen many times. The chain links TRBV6-4 to TRBJ1-1, with D perhaps matching TRBD1 (5 bases). Germline values: CDR1 MRHNA, CDR2 SNTAGT. V was shortened by 3 bases and J by 8 bases, with 13 bases between the two germline ends. CDR3 length: 13 residues. DNA of the CDR3: TGTGCCAGCAGTGAGGTGGAGGGGTTGGAAGCTTTCTTT. It codes for CASSEVEGLEAFF.

This clone appeared many times. One base away lies a much larger clone, so this may be a sequencing read error. V gene TRBV3-1 combines with J gene TRBJ2-7, with 8 bases identical to TRBD1. The CDR3 runs 18 residues. The V and J ends lost 4 bases and 0 bases, in that order; junction bases with no gene match: 14. Looked up from germline, CDR1 is LGHDT and CDR2 is YNNKEL (reference sequence). The CDR3 loop reads CASSPLPGQVISSYEQYF. The CDR3 nucleotides are TGTGCCAGCAGCCCCTTGCCGGGACAGGTGATTAGCTCCTACGAGCAGTACTTC.

This clone was observed at least ten times. As DNA, the CDR3 is TGTGCCAGCAGCCTTCGGGTAGGGGGCTACAATGAGCAGTTCTTC. Translating it yields CASSLRVGGYNEQFF. The V gene is TRBV6-1, the J gene TRBJ2-1, with a tentative D call TRBD1 (6 bases). The CDR3 extends over 15 amino acids. CDR1 is MNHNS, CDR2 SASEGT, per germline. Deletions cut 6 bases from V and 3 bases from J, with 15 bases between.

At least ten counts were recorded for this clone. The chain is built from TRBV11-2 and TRBJ2-3; D may be TRBD2 (5 bases). The V and J ends lost 3 bases and 6 bases respectively, with 13 bases between them. The CDR3 is 14 residues long. Germline CDR1 is SGHAT and CDR2 is FQNNGV. CDR3 sequence reads: CASSFAGVLDTQYF. The CDR3 bases are TGTGCCAGCAGCTTTGCCGGGGTACTGGATACGCAGTATTTT.